Below, 5 T cell receptor beta chains from the same sample are listed, as sequenced in a study of CXCR4 blockade with PD-1 therapy in pancreatic cancer. This table comes from immunoSEQ multiplex PCR, and its TCRdb copy is limited to in-frame clones, with some not included. The sample has around 2,000 clones, roughly 58% seen once. What was sequenced was tumor tissue. These receptors all stem from a human donor with pancreatic ductal adenocarcinoma.

This clone has just a few counts. The DNA for the CDR3 is TGTGCCAGCAGCTTACGGACAGGGGGCTACGGGGAGCTGTTTTTT. Amino acids: CASSLRTGGYGELFF. V usage is TRBV11-3 and J usage is TRBJ2-2; TRBD1 aligns across 11 bases. Germline V gene lookup returns CDR1 SGHNT and CDR2 YENEEA. The length of the CDR3 is 15 residues. Germline trimming cut 2 bases from V and 7 bases from J; bases unmatched to any gene: 3. The entire variable domain, with the rest obtained from reference TRBV11-3 and TRBJ2-2, is as follows: EAGVVQSPRYKIIEKKQPVAFWCNPISGHNTLYWYLQNLGQGPELLIRYENEEAVDDSQLPKDRFSAERLKGVDSTLKIQPAELGDSAVYLCASSLRTGGYGELFFGEGSRLTVL.

Relative to its sample, this clone is large. The chain couples TRBV19 to TRBJ1-1, with D possibly being TRBD1 (5 bases). Germline CDR1 is LNHDA and CDR2 is SQIVND (reference sequence). Deletions cut 2 bases from V and 4 bases from J, with 8 bases between. This CDR3 contains 13 residues. CDR3 residues: CASSITGGTEAFF. For the CDR3, the DNA is TGTGCCAGTAGTATAACCGGGGGCACTGAAGCTTTCTTT.

This chain joins TRBV19 and TRBJ1-2; D call uncertain. The CDR3 length is 15 residues. Looked up from germline, CDR1 is LNHDA and CDR2 is SQIVND (reference sequence). Trimming took 4 bases from V and 0 from J, leaving 12 bases between them. The CDR3 spells CASSTRTAPNYGYTF. The CDR3 coding sequence is TGTGCCAGTAGTACGAGGACGGCTCCTAACTATGGCTACACCTTC. The full variable domain, with the rest looked up from reference TRBV19 and TRBJ1-2, is DGGITQSPKYLFRKEGQNVTLSCEQNLNHDAMYWYRQDPGQGLRLIYYSQIVNDFQKGDIAEGYSVSREKKESFPLTVTSAQKNPTAFYLCASSTRTAPNYGYTFGSGTRLTVV.

The genes are TRBV18 and TRBJ2-3; TRBD2 might be the D (6 bases). CDR3 size: 13 residues. The V gene's germline CDR1 is KGHSH and CDR2 LQKENI. V was cut by 8 bases and J by 6 bases, with 15 bases left in between. The DNA of the CDR3 is TGTGCCAGCGCCCCTCGGGAGCGCGATACGCAGTATTTT. Translating gives CASAPRERDTQYF. Variable domain in full (rest from reference TRBV18 and TRBJ2-3): NAGVMQNPRHLVRRRGQEARLRCSPMKGHSHVYWYRQLPEEGLKFMVYLQKENIIDESGMPKERFSAEFPKEGPSILRIQQVVRGDSAAYFCASAPRERDTQYFGPGTRLTVL.

In its sample, this clone was seen a few times. This chain joins TRBV16 and TRBJ2-4, with D tentatively TRBD1 or TRBD2 (6 bases each). The CDR3 runs to 16 residues. Trimming pared 4 bases from V and 0 bases from J, leaving 13 bases between. The germline CDR1 and CDR2 sequences are KGHSY and FQNENV. CDR3 protein: CASSRSGAIAKNIQYF. In DNA, the CDR3 is TGTGCCAGCAGCCGTTCGGGGGCAATAGCCAAAAACATTCAGTACTTC.